This T cell receptor (beta chain) was profiled in a study of beta chain features in type 1 diabetes. Looking at the study overall: On cell yields, gender and age, patients and healthy donors were similar.

Broader study findings: For patients and controls alike, PCR might favor shorter templates to the same degree.

V lost 5 bases to trimming and J lost 4 bases; unmatched junction nucleotides: 6. The CDR3 contains 15 residues. Germline CDR1 is SGHNT and CDR2 is YYREEE (reference sequence). Expressed TCRB transcripts got sequenced, as all isolated RNA was reverse transcribed. Only in-frame clones appear in the TCRdb table, and some are missing; sequencing was by immunoSEQ multiplex PCR. The sample includes over 150,000 clones, about 13% of them seen just once. This clone has a handful of counts. Antigen: not known. The sample was central memory CD4+ T cells from blood. The sequence came from a woman between 18 and 30 years old in good health. The chain links TRBV5-4 to TRBJ2-7, with 13 positions matching TRBD2. The CDR3 spells CASREGLAGMYEQYF. In DNA, the CDR3 is TGTGCCAGCAGGGAGGGACTAGCGGGGATGTACGAGCAGTACTTC.